The T cell receptor (beta chain) under discussion was sequenced for a study of a mutant IDH1 vaccine in newly diagnosed glioma. As for the study in general: Once 4-6 weeks had passed after radiotherapy alone, vaccination started, or it started with temozolomide cycles. Earlier care involved radiotherapy, temozolomide, or both, and the majority received both. The sex distribution of treated patients was roughly 62% male and approximately 40% female, with a mean age of around 40 years.

Specified time point: week 35, safety follow-up. A 20-mer mutant IDH1 peptide at 300 ug was injected subcutaneously with topical imiquimod. Each of the donors came in with new WHO grade 3 or 4 astrocytomas that were IDH1-mutant and ATRX-lost. The CDR3 contains 17 residues. Trimming took 4 bases from V and 2 from J; bases not matched to a gene: 6. CDR1 and CDR2 from the germline V gene are SGHNT and YYREEE (reference sequence). Points on this clone: What it binds is unknown.

The repertoire was sequenced with immunoSEQ multiplex PCR; TCRdb's copy has only in-frame clones and lacks some. The top ten hold about 4% of the sample, which has 60,000 or so clones, roughly 84% seen once. This chain connects TRBV5-4 to TRBJ2-5; 15 positions agree with TRBD2. This receptor was taken from a young man with glioma. The source material was PBMCs, sampled from a glioma patient whose treatment included an IDH1 peptide vaccine. CDR3 region: CASSPGLAGGQQETQYF. As DNA, the CDR3 is TGTGCCAGCAGCCCGGGACTAGCGGGGGGCCAGCAAGAGACCCAGTACTTC. The full variable domain, its missing parts supplied by reference TRBV5-4 and TRBJ2-5, is ETGVTQSPTHLIKTRGQQVTLRCSSQSGHNTVSWYQQALGQGPQFIFQYYREEENGRGNFPPRFSGLQFPNYSSELNVNALELDDSALYLCASSPGLAGGQQETQYFGPGTRLLVL.